The 13 T cell receptor beta chains below were found in one sample sequenced in a study of blood T cells in healthy people across ages (dated by TCRdb to the mid-2010s). The method behind the library was 5' RACE. The sequencer listed for this sample is Illumina HiSeq 2500. The second PCR ran for about 6 to 11 cycles and used a J-beta primer mix along with a sample-barcoded 5' primer. TCRdb redid the processing of the public reads, applying fastp at Q25 and MiXCR, and retained in-frame beta chains. Every entry covers one CDR3 protein and lists the most common genes and DNA from its rows. This sample lists fewer than 800,000 distinct CDR3 sequences; approximately 49% were detected once. Clones ranked in the top ten supply roughly 31% of the sample. Sequenced material: blood. The receptors were gathered from a woman aged 60-70 years in good health.

The chain links TRBV6-2 or TRBV6-3 to TRBJ2-5; 9 bases are shared with TRBD1. The germline gives CDR1 MNHEY, CDR2 SVGEGT. V dropped 5 bases and J dropped 3; count of bases not matched to a gene: 7. This CDR3 comprises 15 residues. The CDR3 bases are TGTGCCAGCAGTGACCCCGGGACAGGGAAAGAGACCCAGTACTTC. Its translation is CASSDPGTGKETQYF.

This clonotype was counted a few times. CDR3 residues: CASSELDGSEQYF. CDR3 DNA: TGTGCCAGCAGTGAATTGGACGGGAGTGAGCAGTACTTC. The chain carries TRBV25-1 and TRBJ2-5; D perhaps matches TRBD2 (6 bases). V lost 1 base and J 11 bases, leaving 14 bases between the germline ends. Germline V lookup: CDR1 MGHDK, CDR2 SYGVNS. The CDR3 is made up of 13 amino acids.

In regard to this clonotype: The DNA is omitted, as the CDR3 cannot be located on it reliably, and the CDR3 follows TCRdb's listing. V and J are TRBV27 and TRBJ2-5; the table's D call of TRBD2 was not tested on the DNA. In germline, CDR1 is MNHEY, CDR2 SMNVEV (reference sequence). The CDR3 sequence runs 13 residues, both termini included. Here the CDR3 reads CASSTSTSAAEYF.

This chain joins TRBV5-5 and TRBJ2-3; tentatively, D is TRBD1 or TRBD2 (7 bases each). The CDR3 loop spans 14 amino acids. V dropped 4 bases and J dropped 6 bases, with 15 bases sitting between them. The V gene's germline CDR1 is SGHKS and CDR2 YYEKEE (reference sequence). DNA for the CDR3: TGTGCCAGCAGCGACCTGCAGGGGGGGGATACGCAGTATTTT. Its translation is CASSDLQGGDTQYF. Using reference TRBV5-5 and TRBJ2-3 for the parts outside the CDR3, the full variable domain is DAGVTQSPTHLIKTRGQQVTLRCSPISGHKSVSWYQQVLGQGPQFIFQYYEKEERGRGNFPDRFSARQFPNYSSELNVNALLLGDSALYLCASSDLQGGDTQYFGPGTRLTVL.

The chain couples TRBV6-7 to TRBJ2-7; perhaps TRBD2 as D (6 bases). TRBV6-7 is marked as an open reading frame, function uncertain. The CDR3 contains 15 residues. With 5 bases removed from V and 6 bases from J, the gap between germline ends came to 20 bases. The CDR3 DNA reads TGTGCCAGCAGTCACCGACTAGGATGTCGTCCCGAGCAGTACTTC. Its protein product is CASSHRLGCRPEQYF.

The gene calls are TRBV7-9 and TRBJ2-1; TRBD1 aligns across 7 bases. J was trimmed by 6 bases and V by 5 bases; bases with no gene match: 10. CDR1 and CDR2 (germline): SEHNR, FQNEAQ (reference sequence). There are 15 residues in the CDR3. The CDR3 reads CASSPRDSNFNEQFF. CDR3 bases: TGTGCCAGCAGCCCCCGGGACAGTAACTTCAATGAGCAGTTCTTC.

As DNA, the CDR3 is TGTGCCAGCAGCTTAGATCAGGGAGCCACTGAAGCTTTCTTT. It specifies CASSLDQGATEAFF. This sequence joins TRBV7-9 and TRBJ1-1; maybe TRBD1 (5 bases). Germline-derived CDR1 and CDR2 are SEHNR and FQNEAQ (reference sequence). This CDR3 is built from 14 residues. The V end was cut by 1 base, the J end by 4 bases, with 10 bases between.

The chain is built from TRBV4-1 and TRBJ1-5; D perhaps matches TRBD1 (6 bases). With 0 bases removed from V and 5 bases from J, the gap between germline ends came to 11 bases. The CDR3 length is 15 residues. Germline loops: CDR1 MGHRA, CDR2 YSYEKL. The CDR3 region has the DNA TGCGCCAGCAGCCAAGACGACAGGAGAGATCAGCCCCAGCATTTT. Translation gives CASSQDDRRDQPQHF.

The chain carries TRBV29-1 and TRBJ2-3; TRBD1 aligns across 10 bases. Germline CDR1 is SQVTM and CDR2 is ANQGSEA. CDR3 size: 14 residues. V lost 7 bases to trimming and J lost 5 bases; unmatched junction nucleotides: 9. This CDR3 reads CSGTDRGVGDTQYF. CDR3 nucleotide sequence: TGCAGCGGCACGGACAGGGGGGTGGGAGATACGCAGTATTTT.

There are a few counts of this clonotype. V is TRBV6-1 and J is TRBJ2-5, with 9 bases aligning to TRBD1. CDR1 is MNHNS, CDR2 SASEGT, per germline. The CDR3 runs 14 residues. Losses at the gene ends were 4 bases for V and 5 bases for J; bases not matched to a gene: 5. The CDR3 sequence: CASSAQGAEETQYF. The CDR3 nucleotides read TGTGCCAGCAGTGCACAGGGGGCAGAGGAGACCCAGTACTTC.

The chain is built from TRBV7-9 and TRBJ2-3; D is perhaps TRBD2 (5 bases). The germline V gene encodes CDR1 SEHNR and CDR2 FQNEAQ (reference sequence). The CDR3 runs to 17 residues. The ends were cut back, 4 bases at V and 4 bases at J, with 21 bases in the middle. CDR3 amino acids: CASSSTSGIQLPDTQYF. The CDR3 DNA reads as TGTGCCAGCAGCTCCACCTCGGGGATACAGTTACCAGATACGCAGTATTTT.

The V and J genes are TRBV20-1 and TRBJ2-3, with 9 bases aligning to TRBD2. The CDR3 totals 13 residues. J was trimmed by 2 bases and V by 7 bases; bases with no gene match: 4. The germline V gene encodes CDR1 DFQATT and CDR2 SNEGSKA (reference sequence). CDR3 bases: TGCAGTGGAGCTAGCGGGACCACAGATACGCAGTATTTT. Amino acids: CSGASGTTDTQYF.

The chain has TRBV6-5 and TRBJ1-2; the D is unclear. This CDR3 spans 13 amino acids. Germline CDR1 MNHEY, CDR2 SVGAGI. Trimming cost V 6 bases and J 0 bases, with 8 bases left between them. Here the CDR3 reads CASREKTNYGYTF. The CDR3 nucleotides read TGTGCCAGCAGGGAAAAAACTAACTATGGCTACACCTTC.